This entry features one TCR beta chain sequence. Its antigen remains unidentified. The germline V gene encodes CDR1 KGHSH and CDR2 LQKENI. The CDR3 spans 15 residues. The junction had 9 bases not matched to a gene; V was cut back by 6 bases and J by 3 bases. This specimen belongs to a study of post-analysis software for immune sequencing data. Overall study results and limits: Patients used about five TRBV segments, including TRBV5-6, TRBV5-1 and TRBV20-1, more often than controls.

Included in the TCR beta cDNA libraries were unique molecular identifiers. In TCRdb, the PCR reads were re-called with MiXCR into one record per CDR3 protein. The data contain about 820,000 distinct CDR3 sequences, about 57% of them singletons. This sequence joins TRBV18 and TRBJ1-2, with 8 bases lining up with TRBD1. The receptor was derived from a girl aged 5-17 years with multiple sclerosis. Sequenced material: blood. CDR3: CASSPGQDEYYGYTF. CDR3 coding DNA: TGTGCCAGCTCGCCGGGACAGGACGAATACTATGGCTACACCTTC.